The sequence of this T cell receptor (beta chain) was determined in a study of blood T cell repertoires in COVID-19. Profiling relied on immunoSEQ multiplex PCR, and the TCRdb table lists in-frame clones only, not all of them. The profile covers 200,000 to 250,000 clones, with 70% to 90% appearing a single time and about 10% taken by the ten largest. Clinical history reported by participants formed the basis on which cohorts were assigned. The germline CDR1 and CDR2 sequences are SGHRS and YFSETQ. This CDR3 is built from 17 residues. The ends lost 3 bases at V and 7 bases at J; junction bases unmatched: 14.

The J gene is TRBJ2-1, the V gene TRBV5-1; 9 bases are a match to TRBD2. Sequenced: PBMCs or T cells enriched from blood (not recorded which). The TCR sequence derives from a young man who had recovered from COVID-19. CDR3 nucleotides: TGCGCCAGCAGCTCCGCCCCAAGGGCGGGAGGGCCAAATGAGCAGTTCTTC. This encodes CASSSAPRAGGPNEQFF.